Given below is one T cell receptor (beta chain) in context. A much larger clone differs from this one at a single base, so this may be a read error. The entry originates in a study of spatial heterogeneity in lung cancer. Looking at the study overall: Samples were donated by 72 untreated early-stage non-small cell lung cancer patients. Available PBMC from follow-up, collected a median of roughly 26 months after resection, underwent sequencing. The study observed each unique TCR and UMI combination more than ten times on average in raw reads.

The CDR3 consists of 16 residues. J gave up 0 bases and V 4 bases, and 10 bases lay outside the gene matches. Per the germline V gene, CDR1 is SGHKS and CDR2 is YYEKEE (reference sequence). The time point here: blood at routine non-recurrence follow-up after resection. Material for sequencing was whole RNA from tumor, nontumor lung or frozen PBMC, left unsorted. Unique molecular identifiers tagged every individual TCR cDNA molecule. TCRdb ran MiXCR on the 5' RACE reads and lists one entry per CDR3 protein. The repertoire consists of under 150,000 distinct CDR3 sequences, with 9% to 15% occurring once and the leading ten covering approximately 17%.

The material sequenced was PBMCs, taken at follow-up. The chain has TRBV5-5 and TRBJ2-7; 7 bases align to TRBD2. This clonotype was sampled from a male donor with early-stage non-small cell lung cancer. The CDR3 DNA sequence: TGTGCCAGCAGCCGGGGCCTAGCGGAACGCTCCTACGAGCAGTACTTC. It translates to CASSRGLAERSYEQYF.